This T cell receptor (beta chain) was retrieved from a study of blood T cell repertoires in COVID-19. The CDR3 length is 17 residues. The V gene end was trimmed by 0 bases and the J gene end by 5 bases; junction bases not matched to a gene: 9. Germline CDR1 KGHSH, CDR2 LQKENI. Sequencing used immunoSEQ multiplex PCR; TCRdb keeps in-frame clones, though not all of them. The sample includes 100,000 to 120,000 clones, roughly 79% seen only once; the top ten take more than 15%. The receptor was derived from a woman of 80 years or more with active or convalescent COVID-19. The sample comprised peripheral blood. This rearrangement joins TRBV18 to TRBJ2-7; 11 bases match TRBD2. The CDR3 DNA reads as TGTGCCAGCTCACCACCTCATCCTGCTAGCGGGAGGCACGAGCAGTACTTC. This encodes CASSPPHPASGRHEQYF.